The source of this TCR beta chain is a study of post-analysis software for immune sequencing data. Study information: The disease courses spanned relapsing-remitting, secondary progressive and progressive-relapsing forms of multiple sclerosis.

The TCR beta cDNA libraries contained unique molecular identifiers. cDNA molecules numbering about half a million came from roughly 0.93 to 9.6 million T cells. MiXCR was run by TCRdb on the PCR reads, yielding one entry per CDR3 protein. The sample comprises hundreds of thousands of distinct CDR3 sequences, roughly 45% of which are singletons, and under 2% rests with the top ten. A single count supports this clonotype. Its matching antigen is unknown. Regarding the study as a whole: Relative to controls, patients had about 5 TRBV segments at higher frequency, with TRBV5-6, TRBV5-1 and TRBV20-1 among these. Diversity measured as normalized Chao1 was significantly lower in multiple sclerosis patients than in controls. Under the F measure, samples that were prepared in one batch clustered strongly together.

V lost 6 bases to trimming and J lost 10 bases, with 13 bases between them. The CDR3 spans 12 residues. CDR1 is SGHVS and CDR2 is FNYEAQ in the germline V gene. The TCR was taken from a girl under 18 with multiple sclerosis. The rearrangement uses TRBV7-6 and TRBJ2-1; TRBD1 might be the D (6 bases). Sequencing was performed on blood. The CDR3, as DNA: TGTGCCAGCAGTTGGGTACAGGGCGAGCAGTTCTTC. It specifies CASSWVQGEQFF.